The following is a T cell receptor (beta chain) sequence with its context. What it binds is unknown. This entry is derived from a study of neurological immune-mediated disorders. Broader study findings: Phylogenetic grouping assigned the repertoires of 18 of 34 multiple sclerosis patients to a single related-CDR3 cluster, representing a possible signature.

The CDR3 has 14 residues. Trimming shortened V by 6 bases and J by 4 bases, and 16 bases separated the two germline ends. Germline CDR1 is DFQATT and CDR2 is SNEGSKA (reference sequence). The team produced cDNA through 5'RACE using 10-nucleotide random UMIs. Each CDR3 protein gets one entry after TCRdb re-called the 5' RACE reads with MiXCR. The sample has about 66,000 distinct CDR3 sequences, around 3% seen once. This sequence originates from a man between 40 and 49 years old with multiple sclerosis. The sequenced material came from PBMCs. The chain has TRBV20-1 and TRBJ2-1, with D possibly TRBD2 on 7 matching bases. The CDR3 region has the DNA TGCAGTGCAAGGAGGGGGGGACCTTACAATGAGCAGTTCTTC. Its translation is CSARRGGPYNEQFF.